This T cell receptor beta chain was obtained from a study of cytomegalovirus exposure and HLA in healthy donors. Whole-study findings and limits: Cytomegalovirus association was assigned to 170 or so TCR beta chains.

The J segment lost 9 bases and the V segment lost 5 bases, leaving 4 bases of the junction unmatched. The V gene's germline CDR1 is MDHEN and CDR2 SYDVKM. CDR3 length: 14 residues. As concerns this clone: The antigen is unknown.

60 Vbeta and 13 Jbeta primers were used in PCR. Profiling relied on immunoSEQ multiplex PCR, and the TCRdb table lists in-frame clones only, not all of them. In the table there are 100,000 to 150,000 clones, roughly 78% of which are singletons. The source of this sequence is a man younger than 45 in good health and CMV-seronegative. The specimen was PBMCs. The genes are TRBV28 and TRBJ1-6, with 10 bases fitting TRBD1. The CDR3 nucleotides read TGTGCCAGCAGTGGTAGGGACAGGGGTTCACCCCTCCACTTT. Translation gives CASSGRDRGSPLHF.